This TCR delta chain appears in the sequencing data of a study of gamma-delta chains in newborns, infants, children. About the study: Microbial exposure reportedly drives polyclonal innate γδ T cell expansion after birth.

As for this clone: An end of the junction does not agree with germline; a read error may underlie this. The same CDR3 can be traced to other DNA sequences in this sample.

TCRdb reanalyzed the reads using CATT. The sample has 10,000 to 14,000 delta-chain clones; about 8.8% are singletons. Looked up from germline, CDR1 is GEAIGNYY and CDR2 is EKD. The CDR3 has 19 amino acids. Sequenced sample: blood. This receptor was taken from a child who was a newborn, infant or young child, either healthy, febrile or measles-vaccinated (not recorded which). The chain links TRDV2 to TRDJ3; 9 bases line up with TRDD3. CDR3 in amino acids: CACDETGGRTSWDTRQMFF. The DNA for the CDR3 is TGTGCCTGTGATGAGACTGGGGGACGTACGTCGTGGGACACCCGACAGATGTTCTTC.